Listed here are 3 T cell receptor beta chains from one sample, sequenced in a study of PD-1 blockade in classical Hodgkin lymphoma. Time point of the sample: cycle 4 day 1 (C4D1), after around six weeks of nivolumab. Every patient was affected by relapse after autologous stem cell transplantation, while exposure to brentuximab vedotin was not uniform. TCRdb keeps only in-frame clones here, not all; method: immunoSEQ multiplex PCR. This table has over 70,000 clones, 90% appearing once. This specimen consisted of peripheral blood mononuclear cells (PBMCs), obtained before the fourth cycle of nivolumab. Receptors were obtained from a human donor with classical Hodgkin lymphoma.

The chain is built from TRBV19 and TRBJ2-7; TRBD1 matches at 7 bases. This CDR3 spans 17 amino acids. Germline values: CDR1 LNHDA, CDR2 SQIVND (reference sequence). V shed 5 bases, J shed 0 bases, and the junction held 13 bases outside the gene matches. This chain's CDR3 is CASSGGFGDSSSYEQYF. Written as DNA, the CDR3 is TGTGCCAGTAGTGGCGGGTTTGGGGACAGCAGCTCCTACGAGCAGTACTTC.

The V and J genes are TRBV2 and TRBJ1-2; D unclear. The CDR3 runs to 11 residues. Germline values: CDR1 SNHLY, CDR2 FYNNEI. Trimming cost V 8 bases and J 4 bases, with 8 bases left between them. The CDR3 DNA is TGTGCCAGCGACTGGACCTATGGCTACACCTTC. Translating gives CASDWTYGYTF.

This CDR3 is CASSQGNNEQFF. CDR3 DNA: TGTGCCAGCAGTCAGGGAAACAATGAGCAGTTCTTC. V usage is TRBV6-5 and J usage is TRBJ2-1; D may be TRBD1 (5 bases). Germline values: CDR1 MNHEY, CDR2 SVGAGI. The CDR3 consists of 12 residues. V gave up 5 bases and J gave up 5 bases, with 7 bases separating them.